This entry concerns a single T cell receptor (beta chain). The target antigen is unknown. Patients with active juvenile idiopathic arthritis donated these samples. These data are taken from a study of circulating and synovial CD4+ cells in juvenile arthritis. General study results and limits: CPL and bulk CD4 samples differed at least tenfold in T cell genomes. Measured synovium overlap likely understates the true shared repertoire. Bulk blood CD4 repertoires were more diverse than these.

Data came from immunoSEQ multiplex PCR; TCRdb stores just in-frame clones and leaves some out. The profile shows about 33,000 clones, around 96% of them singletons. Sequences were obtained from CD4+ T cells from blood. This receptor was taken from a human donor with juvenile idiopathic arthritis.

CDR3 loop: CASSSRGRQGKETQYF. In nucleotides, the CDR3 is TGTGCCAGTAGTAGTAGAGGGAGACAGGGAAAAGAGACCCAGTACTTC. The chain employs TRBV19 and TRBJ2-5, with 7 bases that match TRBD1. The junction had 11 bases not matched to a gene; V was cut back by 4 bases and J by 3 bases. Germline-derived CDR1 and CDR2 are LNHDA and SQIVND (reference sequence). This CDR3 has 16 amino acids.